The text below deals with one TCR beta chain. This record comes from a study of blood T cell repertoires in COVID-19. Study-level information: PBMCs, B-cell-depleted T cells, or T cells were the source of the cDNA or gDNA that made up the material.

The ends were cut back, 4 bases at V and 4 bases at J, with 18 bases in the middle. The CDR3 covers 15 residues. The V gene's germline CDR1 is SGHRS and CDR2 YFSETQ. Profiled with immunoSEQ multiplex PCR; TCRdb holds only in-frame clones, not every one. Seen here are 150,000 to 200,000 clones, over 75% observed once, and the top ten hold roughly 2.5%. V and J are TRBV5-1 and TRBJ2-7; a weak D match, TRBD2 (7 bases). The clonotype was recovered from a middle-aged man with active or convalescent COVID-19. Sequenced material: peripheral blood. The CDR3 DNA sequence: TGCGCCAGCAGCGCCGCCGAGGGGGGGGCTTACGAGCAGTACTTC. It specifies CASSAAEGGAYEQYF.